Following are 13 T cell receptor beta chains from one sample sequenced in a study of T cell responses to AZD1222 COVID-19 vaccine. Generated by immunoSEQ multiplex PCR, the TCRdb table keeps only in-frame clones and is missing some. The sample carries approximately 170,000 clones, approximately 94% recorded once. The sample in question was peripheral blood, obtained 28 days after the second AZD1222 dose. Receptors were obtained from an adult who received the AZD1222 COVID-19 vaccine.

V and J are TRBV10-3 and TRBJ2-5; 8 bases align to TRBD2. Trimming at V came to 10 bases and at J to 5 bases, leaving 3 bases not matched to a gene. The CDR3 is 11 amino acids. CDR1 and CDR2 from the germline V gene are ENHRY and SYGVKD. The CDR3 protein is CAKAGVETQYF. CDR3 coding DNA: TGTGCCAAAGCGGGAGTTGAGACCCAGTACTTC.

The sample holds a few counts of this clone. The chain links TRBV2 to TRBJ2-1; unclear D gene. The CDR3 is 13 amino acids. The germline V and J ends were trimmed by 5 bases and 13 bases, with 18 bases remaining between them. CDR1 SNHLY and CDR2 FYNNEI come from the germline V gene. CDR3 sequence: CASSNGVATEQFF. Written as DNA, the CDR3 is TGTGCCAGCAGTAATGGGGTGGCAACTGAACAGTTCTTC. The full variable domain, in which reference TRBV2 and TRBJ2-1 provide the parts outside the CDR3, is EPEVTQTPSHQVTQMGQEVILRCVPISNHLYFYWYRQILGQKVEFLVSFYNNEISEKSEIFDDQFSVERPDGSNFTLKIRSTKLEDSAMYFCASSNGVATEQFFGPGTRLTVL.

V usage is TRBV2 and J usage is TRBJ1-3, with D perhaps matching TRBD1 (5 bases). The ends were cut back, 9 bases at V and 0 bases at J, with 15 bases in the middle. The germline gives CDR1 SNHLY, CDR2 FYNNEI. The CDR3 has 15 residues. The chain's CDR3 is CASCQGTSSGNTIYF. DNA of the CDR3: TGTGCCAGTTGCCAAGGGACTAGCTCTGGAAACACCATATATTTT.

V and J are TRBV7-9 and TRBJ2-1, with 9 nucleotides matching TRBD2. The CDR3 consists of 15 residues. Germline-derived CDR1 and CDR2 are SEHNR and FQNEAQ (reference sequence). J was trimmed by 4 bases and V by 2 bases; bases with no gene match: 3. CDR3 protein: CASSLRLAVYNEQFF. The CDR3 DNA reads as TGTGCCAGCAGCTTACGACTAGCGGTGTACAATGAGCAGTTCTTC.

The genes are TRBV5-8 and TRBJ2-7; no clear D. The V and J ends lost 0 bases and 0 bases respectively, with 7 bases between them. Germline V CDR1 and CDR2: SGHTS, YDEGEE. This CDR3 has 14 residues. CDR3 nucleotides: TGTGCCAGCAGCTTGGGTCAGTTCTCCTACGAGCAGTACTTC. This sequence encodes CASSLGQFSYEQYF.

The rearrangement joins TRBV28 to TRBJ1-2; 9 bases are a match to TRBD1. Germline-derived CDR1 and CDR2 are MDHEN and SYDVKM. V shed 6 bases and J 4 bases; nucleotides not matched to a gene: 9. This CDR3 region has 15 residues. CDR3 loop: CASSRGDRAGYGYTF. The CDR3 nucleotides are TGTGCCAGCAGCCGCGGGGACAGGGCTGGCTATGGCTACACCTTC.

V gene TRBV28 combines with J gene TRBJ1-2; 9 nucleotides agree with TRBD1. The ends lost 10 bases at V and 0 bases at J; junction bases unmatched: 12. The V gene's germline CDR1 is MDHEN and CDR2 SYDVKM. CDR3 length equals 16 residues. The CDR3 DNA reads TGTGCCATCCCGGACAGGGGCCTTACTACTAACTATGGCTACACCTTC. It specifies CAIPDRGLTTNYGYTF.

CDR3 DNA: TGTGCCTGGAGTGCCCAAGGGACGTACGGCTACACCTTC. As protein: CAWSAQGTYGYTF. The chain uses TRBV30 and TRBJ1-2; TRBD1 is a possible D gene (5 bases). Germline-derived CDR1 and CDR2 are GTSNPN and SVGIG (reference sequence). Trimming took off 1 base at V and 8 bases at J, with 14 bases between the two ends. There are 13 residues in the CDR3.

The V gene is TRBV3-1 (or the pseudogene TRBV3-2), the J gene TRBJ2-2; 14 nucleotides line up with TRBD2. CDR3 length equals 16 residues. Germline assignment: CDR1 LGHDT and CDR2 YNNKEL (reference sequence). Trimming at V came to 4 bases and at J to 6 bases, leaving 4 bases not matched to a gene. The CDR3 loop reads CASSPRTSGRPGELFF. In DNA, the CDR3 is TGTGCCAGCAGCCCCAGGACTAGCGGGAGGCCCGGGGAGCTGTTTTTT.

The chain uses TRBV5-1 and TRBJ1-2; 7 nucleotides align to TRBD1. The germline CDR1 and CDR2 sequences are SGHRS and YFSETQ. The junction had 5 bases not matched to a gene; V was cut back by 2 bases and J by 7 bases. The CDR3 contains 13 residues. CDR3: CASSFRGHGGYTF. CDR3 nucleotide sequence: TGCGCCAGCAGCTTTAGGGGGCACGGTGGCTACACCTTC.

This clone was detected once. The rearrangement links TRBV5-4 to TRBJ2-3, with 10 nucleotides matching TRBD2. Trimming at V came to 4 bases and at J to 1 base, leaving 15 bases not matched to a gene. CDR1 is SGHNT and CDR2 is YYREEE in the germline V gene (reference sequence). This CDR3 spans 19 amino acids. CDR3 in amino acids: CASSPGPNFGTSGTDTQYF. As DNA, the CDR3 is TGTGCCAGCAGCCCGGGGCCTAATTTCGGGACTAGCGGCACAGATACGCAGTATTTT.

The genes are TRBV4-1 and TRBJ1-2; 7 bases map to TRBD1. The CDR3 sequence is 20 residues long. Per the germline V gene, CDR1 is MGHRA and CDR2 is YSYEKL. The junction had 19 bases not matched to a gene; V was cut back by 1 base and J by 2 bases. The CDR3 nucleotides read TGCGCCAGCAGCCAAGCTCCTCCACGGGACAGATATTACCTGAACTATGGCTACACCTTC. Translating it yields CASSQAPPRDRYYLNYGYTF.

V is TRBV6-2 or TRBV6-3 and J is TRBJ1-1; possible D gene TRBD1, 6 bases. V was shortened by 5 bases and J by 4 bases, with 17 bases between the two germline ends. CDR3 length: 15 amino acids. Per germline, CDR1 MNHEY and CDR2 SVGEGT. The CDR3 spells CASSLRPTGSTEAFF. As DNA, the CDR3 is TGTGCCAGCAGTCTCCGTCCAACAGGGAGCACTGAAGCTTTCTTT.